The clone carrying this TCR beta chain was observed a handful of times. No antigen is known for it. This sample was taken from a study of blood T cells in healthy people across ages. In the study overall: About one barcoded beta molecule per two T cells came from capture by template switching. Study outcomes and limitations: A greater number of naive CD4+ cells and higher diversity distinguished long-lived donors from aged donors. Estimated diversity across one million T cells was deemed an underestimate.

Primed by a sample-barcoded 5' primer and a J-beta primer mix, a second PCR proceeded for about 7 to 12 cycles. TCRdb independently ran MiXCR on the 5' RACE reads; one entry per CDR3 protein. Of fewer than 2,000,000 distinct CDR3 sequences in the sample, roughly 30% were seen once. Specimen: blood. The receptor's source is a woman aged 30 to 39 in good health.

The chain's CDR3 is CSADALAGLNNEQFF. The CDR3 nucleotides read TGCAGTGCTGATGCACTAGCGGGATTAAACAATGAGCAGTTCTTC. The rearrangement uses TRBV20-1 and TRBJ2-1; TRBD2 aligns across 10 bases. This CDR3 spans 15 amino acids. Losses at the gene ends were 5 bases for V and 5 bases for J; bases not matched to a gene: 9. CDR1 is DFQATT, CDR2 SNEGSKA, per germline (reference sequence).